A single sample is the source of the 25 T cell receptor beta chains below, sequenced in a study of neoadjuvant anti-PD-1 for oral cavity cancer. Libraries were prepared by immunoSEQ multiplex PCR; TCRdb keeps only in-frame clonotypes and omits some of them. Here the sample spans 17,000 or so clones, about 64% being singletons. Sample: PBMCs, taken before nivolumab (anti-PD-1) treatment. The receptors here all came from a person between 40 and 80 years old with oral cavity squamous cell carcinoma.

The CDR3 here is CASSLSPGVSYEQYF. CDR3 sequence (DNA): TGTGCCAGCAGCTTAAGCCCAGGCGTTTCCTACGAGCAGTACTTC. The V call is TRBV7-3, the J call TRBJ2-7; D unresolved. This CDR3 has 15 residues. Germline lookup yields CDR1 SGHTA and CDR2 FQGTGA. Between the trimmed V and J ends, which lost 1 base and 1 base, there was a span of 11 bases.

The gene calls are TRBV6-5 and TRBJ1-2, with unresolved D. V lost 0 bases and J 1 base, leaving 9 bases between the germline ends. Germline lookup yields CDR1 MNHEY and CDR2 SVGAGI. CDR3 length equals 15 residues. CDR3 DNA: TGTGCCAGCAGTTACTCGTCGGGCAGTAACTATGGCTACACCTTC. It yields the protein CASSYSSGSNYGYTF.

The chain employs TRBV30 and TRBJ1-1; D is perhaps TRBD1 (6 bases). The V gene lost 5 bases and the J gene lost 4 bases, with 14 bases spanning the gap. CDR1 is GTSNPN and CDR2 is SVGIG in the germline V gene (reference sequence). The CDR3 is made up of 13 amino acids. The CDR3 protein is CAWGRGGSTEAFF. The CDR3 DNA sequence: TGTGCCTGGGGCCGAGGGGGGAGCACTGAAGCTTTCTTT.

This clone came up a few times. V is TRBV10-1 and J is TRBJ1-1; D unclear. This CDR3 is 13 amino acids long. Trimming cost V 10 bases and J 0 bases, with 12 bases left between them. The germline V gene has CDR1 WNHNN and CDR2 SYGVQD (reference sequence). Here the CDR3 reads CATKKGLNTEAFF. CDR3 DNA sequence: TGCGCCACCAAGAAGGGTTTGAACACTGAAGCTTTCTTT.

J is TRBJ2-1 and V is TRBV7-8; maybe TRBD2 (6 bases). Germline V gene data show CDR1 as SGHVS and CDR2 as FQNEAQ. The CDR3 is 14 residues long. Trimming took 4 bases from V and 5 from J, leaving 12 bases between them. For the CDR3, the DNA is TGTGCCAGCAGCTCTAGCGTGGGGGACAATGAGCAGTTCTTC. It translates to CASSSSVGDNEQFF.

This chain uses TRBV11-1 with TRBJ2-4; TRBD1 aligns across 9 bases. CDR1 SGHAT and CDR2 FQDESV come from the germline V gene (reference sequence). With 2 bases clipped from V and 6 bases from J, the junction kept 2 bases outside the gene matches. This CDR3 is built from 14 residues. The CDR3 loop is CASSLLDRGNIQYF. The CDR3 coding sequence is TGTGCCAGCAGCTTACTGGACAGGGGAAACATTCAGTACTTC.

This clone was counted only a few times. The chain recombines TRBV27 with TRBJ1-5, with D tentatively TRBD1 (6 bases). The germline CDR1 and CDR2 sequences are MNHEY and SMNVEV (reference sequence). This CDR3 is 14 amino acids long. V lost 5 bases and J lost 3, with 11 bases in between. CDR3 in amino acids: CASSLQGYNQPQHF. The CDR3 coding sequence is TGTGCCAGCAGTCTGCAGGGGTACAATCAGCCCCAGCATTTT.

This rearrangement joins TRBV30 to TRBJ1-5; D unresolved. The CDR3 extends over 14 amino acids. V was trimmed by 2 bases and J by 0 bases, leaving 8 bases between them. In germline, CDR1 is GTSNPN, CDR2 SVGIG (reference sequence). In DNA, the CDR3 is TGTGCCTGGAGTCCAGCCCATAGCAATCAGCCCCAGCATTTT. It encodes CAWSPAHSNQPQHF. Based on the CDR3 plus reference TRBV30 and TRBJ1-5, the full variable domain is SQTIHQWPATLVQPVGSPLSLECTVEGTSNPNLYWYRQAAGRGLQLLFYSVGIGQISSEVPQNLSASRPQDRQFILSSKKLLLSDSGFYLCAWSPAHSNQPQHFGDGTRLSIL.

This clone was observed once. The chain couples TRBV7-9 to TRBJ2-3; D not certain. V gave up 0 bases and J gave up 5 bases, with 3 bases separating them. The CDR3 sequence is 12 residues long. The germline V gene encodes CDR1 SEHNR and CDR2 FQNEAQ (reference sequence). The CDR3 nucleotides are TGTGCCAGCAGCTTAGCTCAAGATACGCAGTATTTT. Translation gives CASSLAQDTQYF.

This clone was seen a few times. The J gene is TRBJ2-3, the V gene TRBV10-3; D is uncertain. CDR1 ENHRY and CDR2 SYGVKD come from the germline V gene. This CDR3 is built from 14 residues. Trimming pared 3 bases from V and 4 bases from J, leaving 11 bases between. CDR3 nucleotide sequence: TGTGCCATCAGTGATCCTCGGTTGGCAGATACGCAGTATTTT. Translation gives CAISDPRLADTQYF.

In its sample, this clone was seen once. The chain combines TRBV5-5 with TRBJ1-1; D remains unclear. CDR3 length: 16 residues. In germline, CDR1 is SGHKS, CDR2 YYEKEE (reference sequence). V shed 4 bases and J shed 5 bases, with 21 bases lying between them. Here the CDR3 DNA reads TGTGCCAGCAGCCCCTGGTCGGATCCCGGGCTTACTGAAGCTTTCTTT. This translates into CASSPWSDPGLTEAFF.

This clone occurred a few times. The V call is TRBV30, the J call TRBJ2-2, with D possibly being TRBD1 (5 bases). The CDR3 contains 13 residues. Between the trimmed V and J ends, which lost 3 bases and 6 bases, there was a span of 11 bases. CDR1 is GTSNPN and CDR2 is SVGIG in the germline V gene (reference sequence). CDR3 in DNA: TGTGCCTGGAGGGGGCTAGGTGCCGGGGAGCTGTTTTTT. Translating gives CAWRGLGAGELFF.

The chain uses TRBV2 and TRBJ1-4, with D uncertain. Germline assignment: CDR1 SNHLY and CDR2 FYNNEI. The CDR3 sequence is 16 residues long. V was clipped by 0 bases and J by 4 bases, with 12 bases between them. In DNA form, the CDR3 reads TGTGCCAGCAGTGAAGCGCTTCAACGGGATAATGAAAAACTGTTTTTT. Translated: CASSEALQRDNEKLFF.

The chain combines TRBV6-5 with TRBJ1-3; D unresolved. There are 15 residues in the CDR3. The germline CDR1 and CDR2 sequences are MNHEY and SVGAGI. The ends were cut back, 5 bases at V and 2 bases at J, with 13 bases in the middle. This CDR3 reads CASSADGMTGNTIYF. Here the CDR3 DNA reads TGTGCCAGCAGTGCGGACGGAATGACTGGAAACACCATATATTTT.

V gene TRBV7-8 combines with J gene TRBJ1-2, with TRBD1 identical over 9 bases. Germline assignment: CDR1 SGHVS and CDR2 FQNEAQ. Trimming removed 1 base from V and 5 bases from J; junction bases left unmatched: 2. The CDR3 length is 14 residues. The CDR3 region is CASSLVGTGYGYTF. In DNA form, the CDR3 reads TGTGCCAGCAGCTTAGTGGGGACAGGGTATGGCTACACCTTC.

The chain combines TRBV9 with TRBJ2-7; D might be TRBD1 (6 bases). Trimming removed 4 bases from V and 3 bases from J, with 14 bases in between. This CDR3 contains 14 residues. Germline loops: CDR1 SGDLS, CDR2 YYNGEE. The CDR3 region has the DNA TGTGCCAGCAGCTACGCCCCACAGGGCTACGAGCAGTACTTC. It specifies CASSYAPQGYEQYF.

This clone was found a few times. The chain combines TRBV7-9 with TRBJ2-3, with D unresolved. CDR1 and CDR2 (germline): SEHNR, FQNEAQ (reference sequence). V shed 4 bases and J shed 4 bases, with 15 bases lying between them. The CDR3 spans 15 residues. For the CDR3, the DNA is TGTGCCAGCAGCTATCTGATGCCAGCTGCAGATACGCAGTATTTT. This encodes CASSYLMPAADTQYF. Full variable domain (remainder filled in from reference TRBV7-9 and TRBJ2-3): DTGVSQNPRHKITKRGQNVTFRCDPISEHNRLYWYRQTLGQGPEFLTYFQNEAQLEKSRLLSDRFSAERPKGSFSTLEIQRTEQGDSAMYLCASSYLMPAADTQYFGPGTRLTVL.

V and J are TRBV6-5 and TRBJ2-7; the match to TRBD2 covers 12 bases. In germline, CDR1 is MNHEY, CDR2 SVGAGI. There are 16 residues in the CDR3. J was trimmed by 3 bases and V by 2 bases; bases with no gene match: 5. The CDR3 DNA follows: TGTGCCAGCAGTTACCCCCTAGCGGGGGGGGACTACGAGCAGTACTTC. This sequence encodes CASSYPLAGGDYEQYF.

This clone was found a few times. This chain links TRBV2 with TRBJ2-3, with D maybe TRBD2 (5 bases). This CDR3 comprises 14 residues. V was clipped by 6 bases and J by 5 bases, with 15 bases between them. CDR1 is SNHLY and CDR2 is FYNNEI in the germline V gene. The CDR3 DNA reads as TGTGCCAGCAGACTAGTGGCGGTCGGAGATACGCAGTATTTT. Translation gives CASRLVAVGDTQYF.

By share of the sample, this clone is large. The gene calls are TRBV15 and TRBJ1-5; D unresolved. Trimming shortened V by 5 bases and J by 6 bases, and 14 bases separated the two germline ends. CDR3 length: 14 residues. Germline V gene sequence: CDR1 LNHNV, CDR2 YYDKDF (reference sequence). In nucleotides, the CDR3 is TGTGCCACCAGCGGATTACGGGATGGTCAGCCCCAGCATTTT. Translating it yields CATSGLRDGQPQHF.

Only one count was recorded for this clone. This rearrangement joins TRBV2 to TRBJ2-7, with D hard to call. This CDR3 spans 12 amino acids. From germline, CDR1 is SNHLY and CDR2 FYNNEI. The V gene lost 1 base and the J gene lost 7 bases, with 8 bases spanning the gap. CDR3 sequence (DNA): TGTGCCAGCAGTGAAGTAGCTCGGGAGCAGTACTTC. Translation gives CASSEVAREQYF.

The V and J genes are TRBV7-6 and TRBJ2-3, with unresolved D. Germline V gene sequence: CDR1 SGHVS, CDR2 FNYEAQ. The germline V and J ends were trimmed by 2 bases and 0 bases, with 6 bases remaining between them. This CDR3 region has 14 residues. This chain's CDR3 is CASSLFASTDTQYF. DNA for the CDR3: TGTGCCAGCAGCTTATTTGCTAGCACAGATACGCAGTATTTT.

The rearrangement uses TRBV11-3 and TRBJ2-2; 7 bases map to TRBD2. Germline V gives CDR1 SGHNT, CDR2 YENEEA. V lost 6 bases, J lost 3 bases, and 7 bases stayed unmatched. The CDR3 runs to 15 residues. CDR3 loop: CASSGGRADTGELFF. The CDR3 coding sequence is TGTGCCAGCAGTGGAGGGAGGGCAGACACCGGGGAGCTGTTTTTT.

The genes are TRBV28 and TRBJ2-7, with D tentatively TRBD2 (6 bases). CDR1 and CDR2 (germline): MDHEN, SYDVKM. V was pared by 4 bases and J by 6 bases, with 19 bases between. The CDR3 spans 15 residues. As DNA, the CDR3 is TGTGCCAGCAGTTCCGTTGGACTACCCGAGGGCGAGCAGTACTTC. Translation gives CASSSVGLPEGEQYF.

As DNA, the CDR3 is TGTGCCAGCAGCCCGAGGAGCGGGGAGCTGTTTTTT. Translating gives CASSPRSGELFF. The chain links TRBV5-5 to TRBJ2-2; no clear D gene. Trimming stripped 4 bases from V and 7 bases from J, with 8 bases between. Germline assignment: CDR1 SGHKS and CDR2 YYEKEE (reference sequence). This CDR3 is built from 12 residues.